The sequence of this TCR beta chain was determined in a study of siplizumab effects on memory and regulatory T cells. The study's findings and limits: Naive T cells, seemingly more diverse than memory cells, seemed major alloresponse contributors. Unstimulated subset assignment was obtained for only a minor fraction of alloreactive clones.

In each sample, 85,000 to 100,000 TCR templates were assayed. Only in-frame clones appear in the TCRdb table, and some are missing; sequencing was by immunoSEQ multiplex PCR. The repertoire includes around 110,000 clones, roughly 94% of them detected once, and about 1.8% sits in the top ten. In regard to this clone: No antigen is known for it.

This CDR3 is built from 12 residues. Trimming took off 3 bases at V and 8 bases at J, with 8 bases between the two ends. Per germline, CDR1 SGHTA and CDR2 FQGNSA. The sequencing sample was made of non-Treg CD4+ T cells sorted from blood. This sequence was found in a human donor in good health. V and J are TRBV7-2 and TRBJ2-1; D remains unclear. This chain's CDR3 is CASSFSGDEQFF. The CDR3 DNA reads TGTGCCAGCAGCTTTTCTGGAGATGAGCAGTTCTTC.